This T cell receptor (beta chain) appears in the sequencing data of a study of shared clonotypes between healthy human individuals. Across the study: CD4 naive cells filled three plates per donor, CD4 memory three, CD8 naive two and CD8 memory one. Whole-study results and caveats: Collection of samples was limited to blood; tissue repertoires likely differ. Naive subsets tended to show greater estimated richness than memory subsets.

Profiled with immunoSEQ multiplex PCR; TCRdb holds only in-frame clones, not every one. The repertoire holds hundreds of thousands of clones, with roughly 96% as singletons. As regards this clone: The antigen is not known.

CD8 cells regarded as naive lacked CD45RO, were positively chosen for CCR7, and omitted terminally differentiated effector memory CD45RA+ cells. The donor cohort consisted entirely of Caucasian adults residing in Nashville, Tennessee. The V gene's germline CDR1 is LGHNA and CDR2 YNFKEQ. Trimming removed 0 bases at V and 6 bases at J, with 13 bases between. The CDR3 is made up of 15 amino acids. This TCR derives from a woman aged 30 to 39 in good health. Sequencing input: naive CD8+ T cells sorted from blood. The rearrangement links TRBV4-2 to TRBJ2-3; the D gene is possibly TRBD2 (6 bases). The chain's CDR3 is CASSQEAVAGDTQYF. CDR3 in DNA: TGTGCCAGCAGCCAAGAGGCGGTCGCGGGGGATACGCAGTATTTT.